A single sample is the source of the 13 T cell receptor beta chains below, sequenced in a study of cytomegalovirus exposure and HLA in healthy donors. PCR employed 60 Vbeta and 13 Jbeta primers. Method: immunoSEQ multiplex PCR; TCRdb's copy keeps in-frame clones and lacks some. The sample comprises roughly 200,000 clones, around 80% of which are singletons, and about 1.7% rests with the top ten. Sample: PBMCs. All receptors derive from a young woman in good health and CMV-seronegative.

The genes are TRBV4-3 and TRBJ2-1; a weak D match, TRBD1 (6 bases). Trimming shortened V by 5 bases and J by 5 bases, and 13 bases separated the two germline ends. This CDR3 contains 14 residues. Germline V lookup: CDR1 LGHNA, CDR2 YSLEER. For the CDR3, the DNA is TGCGCCAGCAGCAACCGGGACACTGACAATGAGCAGTTCTTC. Its translation: CASSNRDTDNEQFF.

The chain links TRBV19 to TRBJ2-5; TRBD1 agrees at 8 bases. V gave up 0 bases and J gave up 5 bases; unmatched junction bases: 11. The CDR3 sequence is 17 residues long. The germline V gene encodes CDR1 LNHDA and CDR2 SQIVND (reference sequence). This CDR3 is CASSIDLSGQGKETQYF. CDR3 DNA: TGTGCCAGTAGTATAGATCTAAGCGGACAGGGAAAGGAGACCCAGTACTTC.

CDR3 loop: CATSRVGGSTDTQYF. The CDR3 DNA follows: TGTGCCACCAGCAGAGTGGGCGGGAGCACAGATACGCAGTATTTT. This chain links TRBV15 with TRBJ2-3; perhaps TRBD2 as D (5 bases). The CDR3 is 15 amino acids. The germline CDR1 and CDR2 sequences are LNHNV and YYDKDF (reference sequence). V shed 1 base and J shed 0 bases, with 8 bases lying between them.

This chain uses TRBV4-2 with TRBJ2-3; D is unresolved. The CDR3 totals 14 residues. Trimming removed 1 base at V and 0 bases at J, with 5 bases between. Germline V gives CDR1 LGHNA, CDR2 YNFKEQ. CDR3 region: CASSQGSSTDTQYF. The CDR3, as DNA: TGTGCCAGCAGCCAAGGCAGTAGCACAGATACGCAGTATTTT.

This chain connects TRBV7-2 to TRBJ1-4, with 7 bases fitting TRBD1. In germline, CDR1 is SGHTA, CDR2 FQGNSA. After removal of 1 base from V and 7 bases from J, the junction contained 12 bases not matched to a gene. This CDR3 region has 17 residues. The CDR3 DNA reads TGTGCCAGCAGCTTAGTCCGGGTGGCAGGGGGGACTGAAAAACTGTTTTTT. It specifies CASSLVRVAGGTEKLFF. The complete variable domain, with remaining parts taken from reference TRBV7-2 and TRBJ1-4, reads GAGVSQSPSNKVTEKGKDVELRCDPISGHTALYWYRQSLGQGLEFLIYFQGNSAPDKSGLPSDRFSAERTGGSVSTLTIQRTQQEDSAVYLCASSLVRVAGGTEKLFFGSGTQLSVL.

This clone was counted only a few times. The rearrangement joins TRBV6-5 to TRBJ1-2; 8 nucleotides align to TRBD1. The CDR3 is made up of 14 amino acids. V lost 5 bases and J lost 5; bases outside the gene matches: 7. CDR1 and CDR2 from the germline V gene are MNHEY and SVGAGI. The CDR3 bases are TGTGCCAGCAGTAATGACAGGGGCACATATGGCTACACCTTC. Encoded protein: CASSNDRGTYGYTF.

This chain connects TRBV9 to TRBJ2-2, with 12 positions matching TRBD2. In germline, CDR1 is SGDLS, CDR2 YYNGEE. CDR3 length: 17 amino acids. With V trimmed by 1 base and J by 2 bases, 3 bases remained unmatched. The CDR3 loop is CASSVPSGRANTGELFF. The CDR3 DNA is TGTGCCAGCAGCGTACCTAGCGGGAGGGCCAACACCGGGGAGCTGTTTTTT.

The CDR3 loop reads CASSSSGSFAYEQYF. CDR3 sequence (DNA): TGTGCCAGCAGCTCTAGCGGATCCTTCGCCTACGAGCAGTACTTC. J is TRBJ2-7 and V is TRBV11-2, with TRBD2 matching over 7 bases. J gave up 2 bases and V 4 bases, and 8 bases lay outside the gene matches. CDR1 is SGHAT and CDR2 is FQNNGV in the germline V gene. The CDR3 extends over 15 amino acids.

The chain carries TRBV6-5 and TRBJ2-7; 14 bases fit TRBD2. V trimming: 6 bases; J trimming: 6 bases; junction bases outside the gene matches: 7. This CDR3 is 15 amino acids long. Germline CDR1 and CDR2: MNHEY and SVGAGI. This CDR3 reads CASRQTSGRAGEQYV. CDR3 coding DNA: TGTGCCAGCAGGCAGACTAGCGGGAGGGCCGGCGAGCAGTACGTC.

Comment on this clone: As the CDR3 is not closed by the conserved phenylalanine or tryptophan, this likely results from a read error. The V gene is TRBV10-2, the J gene TRBJ1-1, with 7 bases identical to TRBD1. Germline loops: CDR1 WSHSY, CDR2 SAAADI. The length of the CDR3 is 16 residues. Losses at the gene ends were 7 bases for V and 5 bases for J; bases not matched to a gene: 16. This CDR3 reads CASKTRQGVKRTEAFL. In DNA, the CDR3 is TGCGCCAGCAAAACCCGACAGGGAGTTAAGAGGACTGAAGCTTTCCTT.

The CDR3 bases are TGTGCCAGCAGCTTATCCGGAGGGCTCCACGAGCAGTACGTC. Translation gives CASSLSGGLHEQYV. The rearrangement joins TRBV7-8 to TRBJ2-7, with a tentative D call TRBD2 (6 bases). The germline CDR1 and CDR2 sequences are SGHVS and FQNEAQ. This CDR3 has 14 residues. Trimming left V 2 bases short and J 5 bases short, with 13 bases between.

This sequence joins TRBV6-5 and TRBJ2-3; no firm D call. CDR1 and CDR2 from the germline V gene are MNHEY and SVGAGI. This CDR3 is built from 14 residues. Trimming shortened V by 2 bases and J by 6 bases, and 12 bases separated the two germline ends. In DNA form, the CDR3 reads TGTGCCAGCAGTTACAGCCAGGTTGGGGATACGCAGTATTTT. Translating gives CASSYSQVGDTQYF.

The chain recombines TRBV4-3 with TRBJ2-7; the match to TRBD2 covers 9 bases. This CDR3 is 17 amino acids long. V lost 4 bases and J lost 5; bases outside the gene matches: 15. Germline assignment: CDR1 LGHNA and CDR2 YSLEER. The CDR3 nucleotides read TGCGCCAGCAGCCCGAGGAGGGCGGGAGGGCCCCTAAACGAGCAGTACTTC. Translating it yields CASSPRRAGGPLNEQYF.